The present entry profiles one T cell receptor beta chain with its context. This CDR3 is 17 amino acids long. The V and J ends lost 6 bases and 7 bases, in that order; junction bases with no gene match: 19. In germline, CDR1 is LNHDA, CDR2 SQIVND (reference sequence). Some clones are missing from TCRdb's copy, which holds only in-frame ones; the method was immunoSEQ multiplex PCR. The table has 45,000 to 60,000 clones, around 80% seen once. The sort gate was single viable CD3+CD4+CD8-CD45RO+ cells for memory CD4+ T cells. These data come from a study of memory CD4+ T cells and cytomegalovirus serostatus.

V gene TRBV19 combines with J gene TRBJ1-2, with 8 bases identical to TRBD1. This clonotype originated in an adult in good health and CMV-seropositive. The sequencing sample was made of memory CD4+ T cells from blood. The CDR3 here is CASSRSSFDRGISGYTF. The CDR3 DNA reads as TGTGCCAGTAGCAGATCTTCTTTCGACAGGGGTATCAGTGGCTACACCTTC.